This TCR beta chain was identified in a study of T cell repertoires in cytomegalovirus infection. Turning to the study itself: In public TCR beta signatures, there were indications of both CMV infection and matching HLA type. Study-level points and caveats: Summed frequency of public TCR beta families distinguished CMV carriers with the relevant HLA. HLA-C-restricted CMV-specific TCR beta clonotypes prevailed in the ex vivo response.

TCRdb called the reads again in MiXCR, with one record for every CDR3 protein. The table lists 480,000 or so distinct CDR3 sequences, roughly 12% of them singletons. As for this clonotype: As yet, its antigen is unknown.

The specimen sequenced was PBMCs. The TCR was taken from a human donor in good health (CMV status not recorded). Some clones in this sample may be carry-over from other donors' samples.

CDR3 bases: TGCGCCAGCAGTGAGTCTGGAGCGGGGGCTCTCACCGGGGAGCTGTTTTTT. Translating gives CASSESGAGALTGELFF. This chain links TRBV10-1 with TRBJ2-2; 8 nucleotides align to TRBD2. This CDR3 contains 17 residues. Per the germline V gene, CDR1 is WNHNN and CDR2 is SYGVQD (reference sequence). V lost 0 bases and J lost 4; bases outside the gene matches: 7.